This T cell receptor beta chain was documented in a study of cytotoxic CD8 clonotypes in ibrutinib-treated CLL. The CDR3 runs to 14 residues. CDR1 and CDR2 from the germline V gene are MNHEY and SMNVEV (reference sequence). V lost 2 bases and J lost 2; bases outside the gene matches: 2. Produced via immunoSEQ multiplex PCR; TCRdb's table is partial and in-frame only. Among approximately 340,000 clones listed, roughly two thirds were seen once. The starting material was PBMCs, obtained after 36 months of ibrutinib treatment. The source is a human donor with chronic lymphocytic leukemia. The chain has TRBV27 and TRBJ2-7; 8 nucleotides line up with TRBD2. The CDR3 protein is CASSLTSGAYEQYF. The CDR3 DNA follows: TGTGCCAGCAGTTTAACTAGCGGTGCCTACGAGCAGTACTTC.